Given below is one T cell receptor (beta chain) in context. Its target is not known. This record comes from a study of graft-versus-host responses after intestinal transplantation. Germline CDR1 is MDHEN and CDR2 is SYDVKM. The CDR3 spans 14 residues. Trimming took 4 bases from V and 4 from J; bases not matched to a gene: 3. Measured with immunoSEQ multiplex PCR; TCRdb has only the in-frame clones, and not every one. The sample lists tens of thousands of clones; more than 80% were seen once. This material consisted of unstimulated CD8+ T cells sorted from spleen or lymph node cells, taken before intestinal transplant. This TCR was recovered from a human donor who received an intestinal transplant. The gene calls are TRBV28 and TRBJ1-4, with 7 bases matching TRBD1. CDR3 sequence: CASSSGGFNEKLFF. In DNA form, the CDR3 reads TGTGCCAGCAGTTCAGGGGGTTTTAATGAAAAACTGTTTTTT.